This T cell receptor beta chain originates from a study of OX40 agonist ivuxolimab in advanced cancers. Study-wide results and caveats: Low clonal expansion, among the lowest seen, marked partial responders at 0.1-3.0 mg/kg.

Sequencing used immunoSEQ multiplex PCR; TCRdb keeps in-frame clones, though not all of them. The repertoire holds 99,000 or so clones, with about 80% as singletons. Worth noting for this clone: Its specificity is unknown.

Germline V gives CDR1 MNHEY, CDR2 SMNVEV (reference sequence). This CDR3 has 12 residues. Losses at the gene ends were 6 bases for V and 12 bases for J; bases not matched to a gene: 5. This specimen was CD4+ or CD8+ T cells sorted from blood, taken in a trial of the OX40 agonist ivuxolimab. This TCR was recovered from an adult with an advanced solid tumor such as melanoma, head and neck, liver or kidney cancer. The chain employs TRBV27 and TRBJ2-1; 10 bases align to TRBD1. Written as DNA, the CDR3 is TGTGCCAGCAGGACAGGGGGCTTGGGGCAGTTCTTC. Its protein product is CASRTGGLGQFF.